Below are 32 T cell receptor beta chains sequenced from a single sample in a study of T cell repertoires in urothelial bladder cancer. Profiling relied on immunoSEQ multiplex PCR, and the TCRdb table lists in-frame clones only, not all of them. The table shows about 13,000 clones, with roughly 70% occurring only once. Sequencing used tumor-infiltrating cells from bladder cancer. The source is a human donor with urothelial carcinoma.

A few counts support this clone. The chain carries TRBV11-2 and TRBJ1-1, with D possibly matching TRBD1 (6 bases). Germline V gene lookup returns CDR1 SGHAT and CDR2 FQNNGV. V dropped 7 bases and J dropped 4 bases, with 16 bases sitting between them. The CDR3 has 14 amino acids. This CDR3 reads CASTYEGGLTEAFF. CDR3 nucleotides: TGTGCCAGCACTTACGAAGGGGGACTCACTGAAGCTTTCTTT.

The gene calls are TRBV5-1 and TRBJ2-5, with 10 bases matching TRBD2. CDR1 and CDR2 (germline): SGHRS, YFSETQ. Losses at the gene ends were 8 bases for V and 5 bases for J; bases not matched to a gene: 12. CDR3 size: 15 residues. The CDR3 DNA follows: TGCGCCAGTAGGGTAGCGGGGGGCTCCGCCGAGACCCAGTACTTC. It specifies CASRVAGGSAETQYF.

This rearrangement joins TRBV7-9 to TRBJ2-5; 8 nucleotides line up with TRBD1. This CDR3 region has 15 residues. CDR1 is SEHNR and CDR2 is FQNEAQ in the germline V gene (reference sequence). Trimming cost V 2 bases and J 5 bases; bases outside gene matches: 7. The CDR3 sequence is CASSLLGQGPETQYF. CDR3 nucleotide sequence: TGTGCCAGCAGCTTACTAGGACAGGGCCCCGAGACCCAGTACTTC.

The CDR3 region has the DNA TGTGCCAGCAGGGACAGGTCAGGAAACACCATATATTTT. It codes for CASRDRSGNTIYF. This rearrangement joins TRBV2 to TRBJ1-3; 7 bases line up with TRBD1. With 6 bases clipped from V and 4 bases from J, the junction kept 3 bases outside the gene matches. The CDR3 consists of 13 residues. CDR1 is SNHLY, CDR2 FYNNEI, per germline.

This clone is labeled medium-sized. V usage is TRBV5-1 and J usage is TRBJ2-6; D is unresolved. The CDR3 loop spans 14 amino acids. Germline V gene sequence: CDR1 SGHRS, CDR2 YFSETQ. Between the trimmed V and J ends, which lost 7 bases and 2 bases, there was a span of 10 bases. For the CDR3, the DNA is TGCGCCAGCTCAACGTGGGCTGGGGCCAACGTCCTGACTTTC. Amino acid sequence: CASSTWAGANVLTF.

This clone was found once. This sequence joins TRBV5-4 and TRBJ2-5; no reliable D call. Germline V gene data show CDR1 as SGHNT and CDR2 as YYREEE (reference sequence). This CDR3 has 14 residues. V was trimmed by 0 bases and J by 1 base, leaving 7 bases between them. The CDR3 DNA follows: TGTGCCAGCAGCTTGGGTGCGGTCCAAGAGACCCAGTACTTC. Translation: CASSLGAVQETQYF. Complete variable domain (other parts from reference TRBV5-4 and TRBJ2-5): ETGVTQSPTHLIKTRGQQVTLRCSSQSGHNTVSWYQQALGQGPQFIFQYYREEENGRGNFPPRFSGLQFPNYSSELNVNALELDDSALYLCASSLGAVQETQYFGPGTRLLVL.

The chain couples TRBV5-4 to TRBJ2-2; 9 bases line up with TRBD2. Germline V gene sequence: CDR1 SGHNT, CDR2 YYREEE (reference sequence). J gave up 7 bases and V 4 bases, and 8 bases lay outside the gene matches. There are 15 residues in the CDR3. CDR3 amino acids: CASSPGTSIGGELFF. The CDR3 DNA reads as TGTGCCAGCAGCCCCGGGACTAGCATCGGCGGGGAGCTGTTTTTT.

This chain uses TRBV7-8 with TRBJ1-5; D is uncertain. This CDR3 is 15 amino acids long. The germline V gene has CDR1 SGHVS and CDR2 FQNEAQ. V lost 5 bases to trimming and J lost 0 bases, with 11 bases between them. CDR3 residues: CASSPTGVSNQPQHF. Here the CDR3 DNA reads TGTGCCAGCAGCCCGACGGGAGTTAGCAATCAGCCCCAGCATTTT.

V usage is TRBV5-1 and J usage is TRBJ2-2, with 10 positions matching TRBD1. From germline, CDR1 is SGHRS and CDR2 YFSETQ. With V trimmed by 3 bases and J by 6 bases, 5 bases remained unmatched. The CDR3 covers 15 residues. This chain's CDR3 is CASSSGTGVAGELFF. In DNA, the CDR3 is TGCGCCAGCAGCTCCGGGACAGGGGTTGCCGGGGAGCTGTTTTTT.

The chain recombines TRBV7-2 with TRBJ2-5; TRBD2 might be the D (5 bases). CDR1 is SGHTA, CDR2 FQGNSA, per germline. Trimming took 5 bases from V and 5 from J, leaving 12 bases between them. The length of the CDR3 is 13 residues. The CDR3 is CASSPLVSETQYF. The CDR3 nucleotides read TGTGCCAGCAGCCCACTAGTCTCGGAGACCCAGTACTTC.

V usage is TRBV9 and J usage is TRBJ2-7, with unresolved D. This CDR3 comprises 13 residues. Trimming shortened V by 5 bases and J by 2 bases, and 11 bases separated the two germline ends. Germline CDR1 SGDLS, CDR2 YYNGEE. The CDR3: CASRLQRAYEQYV. The DNA of the CDR3 is TGTGCCAGCAGGCTTCAAAGGGCCTACGAGCAGTACGTC.

The V call is TRBV19, the J call TRBJ2-3; TRBD2 is a possible D gene (5 bases). CDR3 length: 14 residues. V shed 6 bases and J shed 1 base, with 11 bases lying between them. From germline, CDR1 is LNHDA and CDR2 SQIVND (reference sequence). The CDR3 region has the DNA TGTGCCAGTAGCTCGCCCGGGGGCACAGATACGCAGTATTTT. Protein sequence: CASSSPGGTDTQYF. The whole variable domain, remainder taken from reference TRBV19 and TRBJ2-3, is DGGITQSPKYLFRKEGQNVTLSCEQNLNHDAMYWYRQDPGQGLRLIYYSQIVNDFQKGDIAEGYSVSREKKESFPLTVTSAQKNPTAFYLCASSSPGGTDTQYFGPGTRLTVL.

This sequence joins TRBV6-6 and TRBJ2-7; D remains unclear. The J call may be mistaken, given a closer DNA end match to TRBJ2-1. This CDR3 spans 12 amino acids. Germline V CDR1 and CDR2: MNHNY, SVGAGI (reference sequence). The CDR3 coding sequence is TGTGCCAGCAGTTACTCGATTTGGGAGCAGTTCTTC. Translating it yields CASSYSIWEQFF.

CDR3 protein: CASSQGGTLGYTF. The DNA for the CDR3 is TGCGCCAGCAGCCAAGGGGGGACTTTAGGCTACACCTTC. The J gene is TRBJ1-2, the V gene TRBV4-3; tentative D call: TRBD1 (5 bases). Between the trimmed V and J ends, which lost 1 base and 8 bases, there was a span of 11 bases. The CDR3 extends over 13 amino acids. CDR1 LGHNA and CDR2 YSLEER come from the germline V gene.

The chain is built from TRBV18 and TRBJ2-3, with D tentatively TRBD1 or TRBD2 (5 bases each). This CDR3 contains 14 residues. From germline, CDR1 is KGHSH and CDR2 LQKENI. V lost 3 bases and J lost 4, with 11 bases in between. The CDR3 nucleotides read TGTGCCAGCTCACCCGAGGGACCCCCAGATACGCAGTATTTT. Translating it yields CASSPEGPPDTQYF.

The chain couples TRBV6-5 to TRBJ2-2, with 8 bases matching TRBD1. The length of the CDR3 is 15 residues. CDR1 and CDR2 (germline): MNHEY, SVGAGI. The V and J ends lost 5 bases and 5 bases, in that order; junction bases with no gene match: 7. The CDR3 loop is CASSPSTGATGELFF. The CDR3 DNA is TGTGCCAGCAGTCCATCGACAGGGGCAACCGGGGAGCTGTTTTTT.

This chain uses TRBV21-1 with TRBJ2-7. TRBV21-1 is assigned pseudogene status. This CDR3 region has 14 residues. The CDR3 bases are TGTGCCAGCAGCAAAGTTGCAGGCTACTACGAGCAGTACGTC. It is translated as CASSKVAGYYEQYV.

The CDR3 is CASSPGNRGTNEQYF. The CDR3, as DNA: TGTGCCAGTAGTCCCGGAAACAGGGGGACTAACGAGCAGTACTTC. The gene calls are TRBV19 and TRBJ2-7; weak D call: TRBD1 (8 bases). V was shortened by 5 bases and J by 5 bases, with 19 bases between the two germline ends. The V gene's germline CDR1 is LNHDA and CDR2 SQIVND (reference sequence). The CDR3 contains 15 residues.

The gene calls are TRBV7-2 and TRBJ2-3; maybe TRBD1 (6 bases). The V and J ends lost 6 bases and 4 bases respectively, with 20 bases between them. The germline V gene has CDR1 SGHTA and CDR2 FQGNSA. The CDR3 covers 16 residues. The CDR3 DNA reads TGTGCCAGCAGTCCACAGGGTGCAGTTGCCGCAGATACGCAGTATTTT. As protein: CASSPQGAVAADTQYF.

CDR3 amino acids: CASSLGGSPLHF. CDR3 bases: TGTGCCAGCAGCTTAGGGGGGTCACCCCTCCACTTT. The rearrangement joins TRBV7-9 to TRBJ1-6, with D possibly matching TRBD1 (5 bases). The length of the CDR3 is 12 residues. V was shortened by 1 base and J by 10 bases, with 5 bases between the two germline ends. Germline V gene data show CDR1 as SEHNR and CDR2 as FQNEAQ (reference sequence).

This clone appeared a few times. The V call is TRBV27, the J call TRBJ2-5, with 7 bases that match TRBD2. The J segment lost 5 bases and the V segment lost 6 bases, leaving 0 bases of the junction unmatched. This CDR3 is 11 amino acids long. Germline V lookup: CDR1 MNHEY, CDR2 SMNVEV (reference sequence). The CDR3 loop is CASRAGETQYF. CDR3 coding DNA: TGTGCCAGCAGAGCGGGGGAGACCCAGTACTTC.

This clone was picked up a small number of times. This sequence joins TRBV30 and TRBJ1-2; 12 positions agree with TRBD1. The germline V gene has CDR1 GTSNPN and CDR2 SVGIG (reference sequence). V lost 5 bases, J lost 7 bases, and 11 bases stayed unmatched. The CDR3 is 15 residues long. CDR3 in amino acids: CAWHNPGQGAAGYTF. In nucleotides, the CDR3 is TGTGCCTGGCACAATCCGGGACAGGGGGCAGCTGGCTACACCTTC.

In this sample, this clone turned up a few times. The same CDR3 also results from other DNA sequences found in this sample. This rearrangement joins TRBV19 to TRBJ1-1; tentative D call: TRBD1 (5 bases). The CDR3 runs 13 residues. Trimming removed 9 bases at V and 0 bases at J, with 11 bases between. Germline CDR1 and CDR2: LNHDA and SQIVND (reference sequence). The CDR3 protein is CASRGQMNTEAFF. In nucleotides, the CDR3 is TGTGCCAGCCGGGGCCAAATGAACACTGAAGCTTTCTTT.

The chain joins TRBV7-3 to TRBJ2-7, with D possibly TRBD1 on 5 matching bases. The ends were cut back, 2 bases at V and 1 base at J, with 30 bases in the middle. Germline V lookup: CDR1 SGHTA, CDR2 FQGTGA. The CDR3 consists of 21 residues. Written as DNA, the CDR3 is TGTGCCAGCAGCTTAGGCTTATCGGGCAGGGTGGTAGAGACGCCGTCCTACGAGCAGTACGTC. Translating it yields CASSLGLSGRVVETPSYEQYV.

This chain uses TRBV5-6 with TRBJ1-3; 7 bases line up with TRBD1. The CDR3 totals 19 residues. The ends lost 4 bases at V and 0 bases at J; junction bases unmatched: 16. From germline, CDR1 is SGHDT and CDR2 YYEEEE. CDR3 DNA: TGTGCCAGCAGCCGTAGCCCAACTCGACAGGGAGGCTCTGGAAACACCATATATTTT. As protein: CASSRSPTRQGGSGNTIYF.

The chain joins TRBV4-2 to TRBJ1-1, with TRBD1 matching over 9 bases. The CDR3 totals 17 residues. Looked up from germline, CDR1 is LGHNA and CDR2 is YNFKEQ. Germline trimming cut 0 bases from V and 3 bases from J; bases unmatched to any gene: 8. The CDR3, as DNA: TGTGCCAGCAGCCAAGAAGGGACAGGGACTCCTGACACTGAAGCTTTCTTT. Translating gives CASSQEGTGTPDTEAFF.

The chain combines TRBV18 with TRBJ2-3, with D perhaps matching TRBD1 or TRBD2 (5 bases each). The germline CDR1 and CDR2 sequences are KGHSH and LQKENI. The CDR3 loop spans 17 amino acids. V gave up 0 bases and J gave up 2 bases, with 15 bases separating them. The CDR3 nucleotides read TGTGCCAGCTCACCACCCCGGGGCAGACCACACACAGATACGCAGTATTTT. This encodes CASSPPRGRPHTDTQYF.

Remarks on this clone: An end of the junction does not agree with germline; a read error may underlie this. The rearrangement uses TRBV9 and TRBJ1-1; D perhaps matches TRBD1 (5 bases). This CDR3 has 12 amino acids. Germline V gene lookup returns CDR1 SGDLS and CDR2 YYNGEE. DNA of the CDR3: TGTGCCAGCAACGAATACGAAGAAGGGGTTACCTTT. Its protein product is CASNEYEEGVTF.

V gene TRBV6-6 combines with J gene TRBJ1-5; D is unresolved. V was clipped by 6 bases and J by 0 bases, with 9 bases between them. The germline V gene encodes CDR1 MNHNY and CDR2 SVGAGI (reference sequence). The CDR3 length is 14 residues. The CDR3 region has the DNA TGTGCCAGCAGCCCCTCCAGTAGCAATCAGCCCCAGCATTTT. It translates to CASSPSSSNQPQHF.

This chain connects TRBV6-5 to TRBJ2-3; 8 nucleotides match TRBD2. The CDR3 length is 14 residues. V shed 6 bases and J 5 bases; nucleotides not matched to a gene: 7. The germline CDR1 and CDR2 sequences are MNHEY and SVGAGI. The DNA of the CDR3 is TGTGCCAGCAGACGCTCCGGGGGGGAAGATACGCAGTATTTT. It encodes CASRRSGGEDTQYF.

The V gene is TRBV27, the J gene TRBJ2-4; maybe TRBD2 (7 bases). Germline V gene lookup returns CDR1 MNHEY and CDR2 SMNVEV (reference sequence). This CDR3 region has 19 residues. V was shortened by 6 bases and J by 5 bases, with 29 bases between the two germline ends. The CDR3 sequence is CASSFAFVGAGHRENIQYF. As DNA, the CDR3 is TGTGCCAGCAGCTTTGCGTTTGTTGGAGCGGGACATCGGGAAAACATTCAGTACTTC.

The chain is built from TRBV27 and TRBJ2-7; D might be TRBD1 (6 bases). CDR1 and CDR2 (germline): MNHEY, SMNVEV (reference sequence). With 0 bases removed from V and 3 bases from J, the gap between germline ends came to 9 bases. CDR3 size: 14 residues. The CDR3 coding sequence is TGTGCCAGCAGTTTATCTCTGGACAGCTACGAGCAGTACTTC. Residues: CASSLSLDSYEQYF.